This T cell receptor (beta chain) was observed in a study of tumor-infiltrating lymphocytes in localized non-small cell lung cancer (dated by TCRdb to the early 2020s). At the level of the whole study: Several histologies were represented in the cohort, which also included both smokers and never-smokers as well as patients whose samples were collected after neoadjuvant chemotherapy. From each patient came resected tumor tissue plus uninvolved lung tissue from that same patient, and the uninvolved lung tissue was described as non-adjacent to the tumor. The same patients underwent several integrated assays, with TCR sequencing performed together with flow cytometry, multiplex immunofluorescence, RNA-seq, exome sequencing and proteomics. The overall ICON cohort comprised 150 surgical patients with localized non-small cell lung cancer whose tumors were resected. A total of around 50 patients were part of the paired comparison of immunoSEQ T-cell fraction between tumor and uninvolved lung.

V and J are truncated by 4 bases and 3 bases respectively, leaving an intervening sequence of 9 bases. Including the terminal cysteine and phenylalanine, the CDR3 comprises 14 residues. Only CDR3 DNA is held: 42 bases, read in frame from base 1. CDR1 and CDR2 are read off the germline V gene as MNHNS and SASEGT. Study-wide conclusions, independent of this receptor: Because different assays used different pieces of the same tissue, technical variation could not be distinguished from intratumor heterogeneity. Since assay coverage differed from patient to patient depending on how much tissue was available, TCR sequencing was done for only a subset of the cohort. The TCR-derived T-cell fraction showed no difference between the flow cytometry-defined immunotypes IM1 (good prognosis) and IM2 (poor prognosis). TCRbeta sequencing supported higher T cell infiltration in tumors than in uninvolved lung tissue, consistent with immunofluorescence CD3 counts.

The T-cell fraction in tumor and uninvolved lung tissue was provided by TCR sequencing with the immunoSEQ assay. The paper's data handling went like this. In the survival analysis, patients were divided into a high T-cell fraction group (upper tertile) and a low T-cell fraction group (lower two tertiles), and the two groups were compared using a log-rank test. A signed-rank test was used to test paired tumor versus uninvolved lung differences in T-cell fraction. TCRdb mirrors the immuneACCESS table, restricted to in-frame sequences. Some clones are absent from its copies; in checked studies, under half trace to an unresolved V gene, and the reason for the others is unknown. V and J calls and clone size are those listed in that table; D and trimming were worked out from the DNA. For this sample there are around 12,000 clones; 80% to 90% appear just once. The ten largest clones add up to about 3.5% of the sample.

Enrollment in ICON was initiated in April 2016, and the last patient was enrolled in 2018. Fresh tumor and matched uninvolved tissue for in-depth immune analyses, including TCR sequencing, were collected from a subcohort of some 76 patients. DNA isolated from bulk tissue, without cell sorting, was used for TCR sequencing. As to this clone: Its antigen is unknown. It has no much larger one-base neighbor in the sample; base qualities were not kept.

Sequencing was done on a sample of uninvolved lung tissue not adjacent to the tumor. The rearrangement joined TRBV6-1 to TRBJ2-2; the D gene is perhaps TRBD2, from 6 matching bases. This sequence originates from a human donor with non-small cell lung cancer. The CDR3 protein: CASSVSGDTGELFF. The nucleotides read TGTGCCAGCAGTGTGTCGGGGGACACCGGGGAGCTGTTTTTT.